Each of the 23 T cell receptor beta chains below was sequenced from the same sample in a study of blood T cell repertoires in COVID-19. TCRdb's table, derived via immunoSEQ multiplex PCR, lists solely in-frame clones and lacks some. The table shows 30,000 to 35,000 clones, with approximately 91% occurring only once. Material for sequencing was peripheral blood. Source of these receptors: a man aged 55 to 70 with COVID-19, enrolled during active disease.

This sequence joins TRBV7-9 and TRBJ1-1, with TRBD1 matching over 7 bases. Per germline, CDR1 SEHNR and CDR2 FQNEAQ (reference sequence). Losses at the gene ends were 5 bases for V and 4 bases for J; bases not matched to a gene: 7. The CDR3 length is 14 residues. Written as DNA, the CDR3 is TGTGCCAGCAGCCGTCCGGGACAGAGCACTGAAGCTTTCTTT. It encodes CASSRPGQSTEAFF.

The chain links TRBV5-1 to TRBJ2-3, with 13 bases identical to TRBD2. The V gene end was trimmed by 4 bases and the J gene end by 4 bases; junction bases not matched to a gene: 9. This CDR3 has 17 amino acids. CDR1 and CDR2 (germline): SGHRS, YFSETQ. The chain's CDR3 is CASSPQTSGRRADTQYF. The CDR3 coding sequence is TGCGCCAGCAGCCCCCAGACTAGCGGGAGGAGGGCAGATACGCAGTATTTT.

V usage is TRBV27 and J usage is TRBJ1-2, with TRBD1 matching 9 bases. CDR3 length: 15 residues. Germline V gives CDR1 MNHEY, CDR2 SMNVEV (reference sequence). Germline trimming cut 6 bases from V and 4 bases from J; bases unmatched to any gene: 9. CDR3 amino acids: CASSLGQGLSYGYTF. CDR3 bases: TGTGCCAGCAGCCTTGGACAGGGGTTATCCTATGGCTACACCTTC.

The J gene is TRBJ2-2, the V gene TRBV4-1, with 10 bases aligning to TRBD1. V trimming: 3 bases; J trimming: 7 bases; junction bases outside the gene matches: 5. Germline assignment: CDR1 MGHRA and CDR2 YSYEKL. The CDR3 loop spans 15 amino acids. CDR3 sequence (DNA): TGCGCCAGCAGCCACACGGGACAGGGGTTCGGGGAGCTGTTTTTT. Protein product: CASSHTGQGFGELFF.

The gene calls are TRBV9 and TRBJ1-2, with D tentatively TRBD1 (6 bases). The length of the CDR3 is 19 residues. Germline V gives CDR1 SGDLS, CDR2 YYNGEE. The ends were cut back, 0 bases at V and 0 bases at J, with 21 bases in the middle. The CDR3 DNA sequence: TGTGCCAGCAGCGTAGCACGGGACACCCCTACGCCTTCTAACTATGGCTACACCTTC. Its protein product is CASSVARDTPTPSNYGYTF.

The V gene is TRBV5-1, the J gene TRBJ2-1; 13 bases align to TRBD2. The V segment lost 0 bases and the J segment 9 bases; nucleotides outside the gene matches: 3. Germline loops: CDR1 SGHRS, CDR2 YFSETQ. The CDR3 contains 15 residues. CDR3 protein: CASSLGTSGSSEQFF. CDR3 coding DNA: TGCGCCAGCAGCTTGGGGACTAGCGGGAGCTCTGAGCAGTTCTTC.

The chain combines TRBV4-3 with TRBJ1-1; a possible D gene is TRBD1 (5 bases). Germline V CDR1 and CDR2: LGHNA, YSLEER. The germline V and J ends were trimmed by 0 bases and 5 bases, with 13 bases remaining between them. CDR3 length equals 15 residues. CDR3 amino acids: CASSQDPARVTEAFF. The CDR3, as DNA: TGCGCCAGCAGCCAAGATCCTGCCAGGGTGACTGAAGCTTTCTTT.

CDR3 nucleotides: TGTGCCAGCAGCCCCGGGACAGGGGGTCGTTTTACTGAAGCTTTCTTT. Protein: CASSPGTGGRFTEAFF. The rearrangement joins TRBV25-1 to TRBJ1-1; 11 nucleotides line up with TRBD1. The CDR3 has 16 residues. With 6 bases clipped from V and 5 bases from J, the junction kept 11 bases outside the gene matches. CDR1 and CDR2 from the germline V gene are MGHDK and SYGVNS.

The sample holds one count of this clone. The rearrangement joins TRBV21-1 to TRBJ2-1; the D call TRBD1 from the table was never checked on the DNA. TRBV21-1 is marked as a pseudogene. The CDR3 sequence is 16 residues long. The CDR3 DNA follows: TGTGCCAGCAGCAAGGGCGGGACAGGGGTGTACAATGAGCAGTTCTTC. As protein: CASSKGGTGVYNEQFF.

The chain recombines TRBV28 with TRBJ2-7, with TRBD2 matching over 9 bases. This CDR3 has 15 amino acids. V lost 7 bases to trimming and J lost 3 bases; unmatched junction nucleotides: 10. The V gene's germline CDR1 is MDHEN and CDR2 SYDVKM. The DNA of the CDR3 is TGTGCCAGCAATATACAGCGGGGGGCCAGCTACGAGCAGTACTTC. Protein product: CASNIQRGASYEQYF.

This chain's CDR3 is CASSLQGGAYEQYF. The CDR3 coding sequence is TGTGCCAGCAGCCTACAGGGGGGAGCCTACGAGCAGTACTTC. The chain has TRBV7-9 and TRBJ2-7; the match to TRBD1 covers 8 bases. The V and J ends lost 5 bases and 2 bases, in that order; junction bases with no gene match: 5. This CDR3 spans 14 amino acids. Germline V gene sequence: CDR1 SEHNR, CDR2 FQNEAQ (reference sequence).

The rearrangement uses TRBV9 and TRBJ2-7; TRBD2 agrees at 10 bases. The CDR3 is 16 residues long. CDR1 SGDLS and CDR2 YYNGEE come from the germline V gene. The junction had 11 bases not matched to a gene; V was cut back by 1 base and J by 7 bases. The CDR3 DNA is TGTGCCAGCAGCGTATCCCCCGGTCTAGCGGGAGTTGAGCAGTACTTC. It yields the protein CASSVSPGLAGVEQYF.

The V and J genes are TRBV2 and TRBJ1-5, with 8 bases matching TRBD1. CDR1 is SNHLY and CDR2 is FYNNEI in the germline V gene. The CDR3 has 13 residues. V lost 6 bases to trimming and J lost 7 bases; unmatched junction nucleotides: 5. This CDR3 reads CASRDRENQPQHF. The CDR3 DNA is TGTGCCAGCAGGGACAGGGAAAACCAGCCCCAGCATTTT. Based on the CDR3 plus reference TRBV2 and TRBJ1-5, the full variable domain is EPEVTQTPSHQVTQMGQEVILRCVPISNHLYFYWYRQILGQKVEFLVSFYNNEISEKSEIFDDQFSVERPDGSNFTLKIRSTKLEDSAMYFCASRDRENQPQHFGDGTRLSIL.

The rearrangement uses TRBV19 and TRBJ1-2, with 9 bases lining up with TRBD1. CDR1 and CDR2 from the germline V gene are LNHDA and SQIVND (reference sequence). The CDR3 runs 16 residues. The trim removed 6 bases at V and 4 bases at J, leaving 12 bases unmatched. CDR3 in amino acids: CASSWEGQGARYGYTF. The DNA for the CDR3 is TGTGCCAGTAGCTGGGAGGGACAGGGAGCTCGCTATGGCTACACCTTC.

This clone was picked up a small number of times. The rearrangement uses TRBV7-2 and TRBJ1-2, with D perhaps matching TRBD1 (5 bases). Per the germline V gene, CDR1 is SGHTA and CDR2 is FQGNSA. CDR3 length: 14 amino acids. With 3 bases removed from V and 3 bases from J, the gap between germline ends came to 11 bases. Here the CDR3 reads CASSFREEYYGYTF. CDR3 sequence (DNA): TGTGCCAGCAGCTTCAGGGAGGAGTACTATGGCTACACCTTC.

The table lists this clone with a count of one. The V call is TRBV24-1, the J call TRBJ1-2, with unresolved D. This CDR3 spans 11 amino acids. Trimming took 9 bases from V and 6 from J, leaving 10 bases between them. Germline CDR1 reads KGHDR; CDR2 reads SFDVKD. CDR3 sequence reads: CATWGGNGYTF. CDR3 sequence (DNA): TGTGCCACCTGGGGAGGGAATGGCTACACCTTC.

This chain joins TRBV7-9 and TRBJ2-7; D is uncertain. The CDR3 extends over 12 amino acids. Germline V gives CDR1 SEHNR, CDR2 FQNEAQ (reference sequence). V was pared by 2 bases and J by 4 bases, with 6 bases between. This CDR3 is CASSLNLYEQYF. CDR3 sequence (DNA): TGTGCCAGCAGCTTAAACTTGTACGAGCAGTACTTC. The variable domain in full, with the rest retrieved from reference TRBV7-9 and TRBJ2-7, is DTGVSQNPRHKITKRGQNVTFRCDPISEHNRLYWYRQTLGQGPEFLTYFQNEAQLEKSRLLSDRFSAERPKGSFSTLEIQRTEQGDSAMYLCASSLNLYEQYFGPGTRLTVT.

This chain joins TRBV7-2 and TRBJ2-7; D possibly corresponds to TRBD2 (5 bases). Trimming cost V 1 base and J 2 bases, with 12 bases left between them. CDR3 length: 15 amino acids. Germline-derived CDR1 and CDR2 are SGHTA and FQGNSA. CDR3 nucleotide sequence: TGTGCCAGCAGCTTAGACCGGGCGGGTACCTACGAGCAGTACTTC. This codes for CASSLDRAGTYEQYF.

The chain couples TRBV2 to TRBJ1-3; TRBD1 is a possible D gene (6 bases). V dropped 7 bases and J dropped 1 base, with 17 bases sitting between them. The CDR3 has 16 amino acids. Germline CDR1 reads SNHLY; CDR2 reads FYNNEI. CDR3 amino acids: CASNPGHSLSGNTIYF. As DNA, the CDR3 is TGTGCCAGCAACCCGGGACACTCACTATCTGGAAACACCATATATTTT.

This rearrangement joins TRBV2 to TRBJ2-3; D unclear. With 3 bases removed from V and 11 bases from J, the gap between germline ends came to 18 bases. Germline assignment: CDR1 SNHLY and CDR2 FYNNEI. This CDR3 is 14 amino acids long. CDR3 sequence reads: CASSEPPRSIEQYF. For the CDR3, the DNA is TGTGCCAGCAGTGAGCCACCTAGATCCATCGAGCAGTATTTT.

The rearrangement uses TRBV3-1 (or the pseudogene TRBV3-2) and TRBJ2-2; D perhaps matches TRBD2 (5 bases). V shed 0 bases and J shed 7 bases, with 15 bases lying between them. This CDR3 has 16 residues. CDR1 is LGHDT, CDR2 YNNKEL, per germline (reference sequence). In nucleotides, the CDR3 is TGTGCCAGCAGCCAAGAAAGGTCGGCTAGCATCGGGGAGCTGTTTTTT. It specifies CASSQERSASIGELFF.

The J gene is TRBJ1-4, the V gene TRBV6-5; D remains unclear. This CDR3 has 13 residues. Germline loops: CDR1 MNHEY, CDR2 SVGAGI. Deletions cut 10 bases from V and 0 bases from J, with 9 bases between. The CDR3 protein is CATSQSTNEKLFF. DNA for the CDR3: TGTGCCACCTCTCAGTCAACTAATGAAAAACTGTTTTTT.

V is TRBV6-2 or TRBV6-3 and J is TRBJ2-1; D might be TRBD2 (5 bases). V lost 6 bases, J lost 0 bases, and 9 bases lay in between. The CDR3 consists of 14 residues. Germline CDR1 reads MNHEY; CDR2 reads SVGEGT. The CDR3, as DNA: TGTGCCAGCAGCCTTGGAGGCTCCTACAATGAGCAGTTCTTC. Translated, it gives CASSLGGSYNEQFF.